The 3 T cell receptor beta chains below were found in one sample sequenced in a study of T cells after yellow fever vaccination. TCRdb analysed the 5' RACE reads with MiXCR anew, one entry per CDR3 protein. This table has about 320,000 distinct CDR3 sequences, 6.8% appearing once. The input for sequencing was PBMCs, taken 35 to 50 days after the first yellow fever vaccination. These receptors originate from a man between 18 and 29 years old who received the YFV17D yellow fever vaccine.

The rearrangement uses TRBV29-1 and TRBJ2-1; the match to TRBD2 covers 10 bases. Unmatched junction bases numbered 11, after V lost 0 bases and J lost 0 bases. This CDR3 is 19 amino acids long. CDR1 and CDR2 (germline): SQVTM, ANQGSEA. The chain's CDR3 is CSVEDGSSGGLSSYNEQFF. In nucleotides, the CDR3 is TGCAGCGTTGAAGATGGTTCTAGCGGGGGCCTGAGCTCCTACAATGAGCAGTTCTTC.

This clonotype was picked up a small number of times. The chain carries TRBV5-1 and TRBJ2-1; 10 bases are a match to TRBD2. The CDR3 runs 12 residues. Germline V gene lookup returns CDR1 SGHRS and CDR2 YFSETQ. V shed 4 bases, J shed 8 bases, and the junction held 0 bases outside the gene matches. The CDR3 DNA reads TGCGCCAGCAGCACTAGCGGGGATGAGCAGTTCTTC. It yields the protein CASSTSGDEQFF.

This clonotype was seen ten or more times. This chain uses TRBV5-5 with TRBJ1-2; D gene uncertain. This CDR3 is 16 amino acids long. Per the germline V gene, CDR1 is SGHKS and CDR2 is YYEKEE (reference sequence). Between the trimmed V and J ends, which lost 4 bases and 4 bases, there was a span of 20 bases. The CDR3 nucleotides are TGTGCCAGCAGCCCGGAGATCTATACACGCGGCTATGGCTACACCTTC. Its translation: CASSPEIYTRGYGYTF.